The rows below give T cell receptor beta chains drawn from one sample of a study of blood T cell repertoires in COVID-19. Libraries were prepared by immunoSEQ multiplex PCR; TCRdb keeps only in-frame clonotypes and omits some of them. The sample includes 150,000 or so clones, approximately 83% seen only once; the top ten take around 5.1%. Material for sequencing was PBMCs or T cells enriched from blood (not recorded which). The origin of the receptors is a man between 65 and 85 years old who had been exposed to COVID-19. CDR3s include the opening cysteine and the closing phenylalanine or tryptophan. A D gene is named only where the DNA matches it firmly. Clone size is not always given. Where it is, it says once, few, many or a class for expanded clones.

clone size: .; J gene: TRBJ1-2; D gene: .; V gene: TRBV5-4; CDR3 DNA: TGTGCCAGCAGCTCCCCTGATAGGGGTTACGCTAACTATGGCTACACCTTC; CDR3 protein: CASSSPDRGYANYGYTF
clone size: .; J gene: TRBJ1-5; D gene: TRBD1; V gene: TRBV5-5; CDR3 DNA: TGTGCCAGCAGCTTCTTGGACAGGAATCAGCCCCAGCATTTT; CDR3 protein: CASSFLDRNQPQHF
clone size: .; J gene: TRBJ1-1; D gene: .; V gene: TRBV3-1/TRBV3-2; CDR3 DNA: TGTGCCAGCAGGAATGGAGGGAACGCTGAAGCTTTCTTT; CDR3 protein: CASRNGGNAEAFF
clone size: .; J gene: TRBJ1-2; D gene: TRBD1; V gene: TRBV4-1; CDR3 DNA: TGCGCCAGCAGCTGGACAGGGCTGTATGGCTACACCTTC; CDR3 protein: CASSWTGLYGYTF
clone size: .; J gene: TRBJ1-2; D gene: TRBD1; V gene: TRBV10-1; CDR3 DNA: TGCGCCGGCCCCAGGGGGGCTCACTATGGCTACACCTTC; CDR3 protein: CAGPRGAHYGYTF
clone size: .; J gene: TRBJ2-6; D gene: .; V gene: TRBV14; CDR3 DNA: TGTGCCAGCAGCCCGGGACTGCCGTCTGGGGCCAACGTCCTGACTTTC; CDR3 protein: CASSPGLPSGANVLTF
clone size: .; J gene: TRBJ2-1; D gene: TRBD1; V gene: TRBV6-5; CDR3 DNA: TGTGCCGGATCGGGACAGGGGGCGAATGAGCAGTTCTTC; CDR3 protein: CAGSGQGANEQFF
clone size: few; J gene: TRBJ1-5; D gene: .; V gene: TRBV6-5; CDR3 DNA: TGTGCCAGCAGGTTCAGGGAAGGCCAGCCCCAGCATTTT; CDR3 protein: CASRFREGQPQHF
clone size: .; J gene: TRBJ2-1; D gene: .; V gene: TRBV12-1; CDR3 DNA: TGTGCCAGCAGCCACCGGACTAGCGGGAGAAGGGAGCAGTTCTTC; CDR3 protein: CASSHRTSGRREQFF
clone size: few; J gene: TRBJ1-1; D gene: .; V gene: TRBV7-9; CDR3 DNA: TGTGCCAGCAGCTTAGGCCTGGGCAAGAACACTGAAGCTTTCTTT; CDR3 protein: CASSLGLGKNTEAFF
clone size: .; J gene: TRBJ1-4; D gene: TRBD1; V gene: TRBV9; CDR3 DNA: TGTGCCAGCAGCGTAGGGGGACAGGGAGGCAATGAAAAACTGTTTTTT; CDR3 protein: CASSVGGQGGNEKLFF
clone size: .; J gene: TRBJ2-7; D gene: TRBD1; V gene: TRBV7-8; CDR3 DNA: TGTGCCAGCAGCTTAACCGACAGGGGAGGAACCTACGAGCAGTACTTC; CDR3 protein: CASSLTDRGGTYEQYF
clone size: .; J gene: TRBJ1-2; D gene: TRBD1; V gene: TRBV28; CDR3 DNA: TGTGCCAGCAGTAGACAGGGCTATGGCTACACCTTC; CDR3 protein: CASSRQGYGYTF
clone size: .; J gene: TRBJ2-7; D gene: .; V gene: TRBV6-1; CDR3 DNA: TGTGCCAGCAGTGACCCCCCAAGGGACACCCTCTCCTACGAGCAGTACTTC; CDR3 protein: CASSDPPRDTLSYEQYF
clone size: .; J gene: TRBJ1-2; D gene: TRBD1; V gene: TRBV18; CDR3 DNA: TGTGCCAGCTCACCACCGACAGGGGCCAATGAGACGAAAGGCTACACCTTC; CDR3 protein: CASSPPTGANETKGYTF
clone size: .; J gene: TRBJ1-5; D gene: TRBD1; V gene: TRBV3-1/TRBV3-2; CDR3 DNA: TGTGCCAGCAGCCACGGACAGGGGCCCTCGGCCCAGCATTTT; CDR3 protein: CASSHGQGPSAQHF
clone size: .; J gene: TRBJ1-5; D gene: .; V gene: TRBV5-8; CDR3 DNA: TGTGCCAGCAGCCTACGGGGGATGGGCAATCAGCCCCAGCATTTT; CDR3 protein: CASSLRGMGNQPQHF
clone size: .; J gene: TRBJ2-5; D gene: TRBD2; V gene: TRBV28; CDR3 DNA: TGTGCCAGCTGCCTAGCGGGACAGCAAGAGACCCAGTACTTC; CDR3 protein: CASCLAGQQETQYF
clone size: .; J gene: TRBJ1-5; D gene: .; V gene: TRBV7-5; CDR3 DNA: TGTGCCAGAAGTCCCGGGACAGGGGACCAGCCCCAGCATTTT; CDR3 protein: CARSPGTGDQPQHF
clone size: .; J gene: TRBJ2-1; D gene: .; V gene: TRBV16; CDR3 DNA: TGTGCCAGCAGCCAAGGGGACACCTCGGGGCACGATGAGCAGTTCTTC; CDR3 protein: CASSQGDTSGHDEQFF
clone size: .; J gene: TRBJ1-2; D gene: .; V gene: TRBV6-5; CDR3 DNA: TGTGCCAGCAGTTACGGAGACCGTAACTATGGCTACACCTTC; CDR3 protein: CASSYGDRNYGYTF
clone size: .; J gene: TRBJ1-5; D gene: TRBD1; V gene: TRBV28; CDR3 DNA: TGTGCCAGCACGCCAGGGGGCACTGCGGGATTCAATCAGCCCCAGCATTTT; CDR3 protein: CASTPGGTAGFNQPQHF
clone size: .; J gene: TRBJ1-3; D gene: .; V gene: TRBV30; CDR3 DNA: TGTGCCTGGAAGCCGGGGGGATCTGGAAACACCATATATTTT; CDR3 protein: CAWKPGGSGNTIYF
clone size: .; J gene: TRBJ2-3; D gene: .; V gene: TRBV3-1/TRBV3-2; CDR3 DNA: TGTGCCAGCAGCCAGCCCGGTCTAGCAGCAGATACGCAGTATTTT; CDR3 protein: CASSQPGLAADTQYF
clone size: .; J gene: TRBJ1-6; D gene: .; V gene: TRBV6-5; CDR3 DNA: TGTGCCAGCAGTTACGCCTACAGGGCCGATTCACCCCTCCACTTT; CDR3 protein: CASSYAYRADSPLHF
clone size: .; J gene: TRBJ1-2; D gene: .; V gene: TRBV19; CDR3 DNA: TGTGCCAGTAGTATAGGCAGGACTGGGAATGGCTACACCTTC; CDR3 protein: CASSIGRTGNGYTF
clone size: .; J gene: TRBJ2-3; D gene: TRBD1; V gene: TRBV28; CDR3 DNA: TGTGCCAGCAGTTCCTTGACAGGGGGGACAGATACGCAGTATTTT; CDR3 protein: CASSSLTGGTDTQYF
clone size: .; J gene: TRBJ1-1; D gene: .; V gene: TRBV5-6; CDR3 DNA: TGTGCCAGCAGCTTGGTGGGGAGGAACACTGAAGCTTTCTTT; CDR3 protein: CASSLVGRNTEAFF
clone size: .; J gene: TRBJ2-1; D gene: .; V gene: TRBV5-1; CDR3 DNA: TGCGCCAGCAGCTCAGGGTATGGTGAGCAGTTCTTC; CDR3 protein: CASSSGYGEQFF